This TCR beta chain was captured by sequencing in a study of T-cell memory formation after mild COVID-19. Study results and caveats: Contracting clones from day 15 to 85 showed balanced CD4/CD8; later expanders favored CD4+. Certain responding clones were present in pre-infection memory, suggesting participation of cross-reactive memory. Clones that contracted clustered mainly in CM and EM if CD4+ and in EMRA if CD8+.

Comments on this clonotype: Antigen: not known.

The length of the CDR3 is 13 residues. V was pared by 6 bases and J by 9 bases, with 12 bases between. The authors produced TCR alpha and TCR beta cDNA libraries with sample barcodes and UMIs by 5'RACE using constant-segment primers. One entry per CDR3 protein, called by TCRdb with MiXCR from the 5' RACE reads. The sample contains under 200,000 distinct CDR3 sequences, 31% of which appear only once. The chain combines TRBV12-3 or TRBV12-4 with TRBJ1-6; D is uncertain. The sequenced material came from PBMCs or a T cell subset sorted from them (not recorded which). The clonotype comes from an adult woman who had mild COVID-19 (a few samples of this study predate the infection). Cell type and time point are not known. The CDR3 spells CASSLLIRSPLHF. The CDR3 nucleotides read TGTGCCAGCAGCCTTCTCATTCGTTCACCCCTCCACTTT.